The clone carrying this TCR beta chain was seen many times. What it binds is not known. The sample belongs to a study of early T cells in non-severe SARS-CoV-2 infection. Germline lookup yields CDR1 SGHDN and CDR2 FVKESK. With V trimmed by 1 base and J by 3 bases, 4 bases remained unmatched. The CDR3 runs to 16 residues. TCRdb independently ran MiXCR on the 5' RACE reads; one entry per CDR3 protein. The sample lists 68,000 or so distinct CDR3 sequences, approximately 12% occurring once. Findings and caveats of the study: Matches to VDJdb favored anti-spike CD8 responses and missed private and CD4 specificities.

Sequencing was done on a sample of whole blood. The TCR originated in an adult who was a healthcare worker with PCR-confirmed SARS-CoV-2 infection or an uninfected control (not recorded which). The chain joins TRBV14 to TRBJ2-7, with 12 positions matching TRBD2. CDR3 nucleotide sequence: TGTGCCAGCAGCCAAGTTGGACTAGCGGGATTCTACGAGCAGTACTTC. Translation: CASSQVGLAGFYEQYF.